A selection of T cell receptor beta chains follows, all from one sample in a study of cytomegalovirus exposure and HLA in healthy donors. TCRdb keeps only in-frame clones here, not all; method: immunoSEQ multiplex PCR. The table shows 150,000 to 200,000 clones, with roughly 80% occurring only once. Sequencing was carried out using PBMCs. All receptors come from a man aged 25-45 years in good health and CMV-seropositive. Each CDR3 is given with its conserved first and last residue. A D gene is named only where the DNA matches it firmly. The listing skips clone size in some rows; elsewhere it reads once, few, many or a size class.

V	D	length	size	J	DNA	CDR3
TRBV18	-	14	-	TRBJ1-6	TGTGCCAGCTCACCGTCAGGGGATAATTCACCCCTCCACTTT	CASSPSGDNSPLHF
TRBV5-1	-	15	-	TRBJ1-4	TGCGCCAGCAGCCCGGGACTGGGGGGTGATGAAAAACTGTTTTTT	CASSPGLGGDEKLFF
TRBV7-2	-	16	-	TRBJ2-2	TGTGCCAGCACCTTAAGAGGAGGGGCGAACACCGGGGAGCTGTTTTTT	CASTLRGGANTGELFF
TRBV7-2	-	14	-	TRBJ1-1	TGTGCCAGCAGCTTAGAGCCTACGAACACTGAAGCTTTCTTT	CASSLEPTNTEAFF
TRBV27	-	12	-	TRBJ2-2	TGTGCCAGCAGTTCCTACACCGGGGAGCTGTTTTTT	CASSSYTGELFF
TRBV19	TRBD1	14	-	TRBJ1-5	TGTGCCAGCGCTAACAGGGGACGCAATCAGCCCCAGCATTTT	CASANRGRNQPQHF
TRBV15	TRBD2	16	-	TRBJ2-1	TGTGCCACCAGTACCGGGACTAGCGGGAGTTTTGATGAGCAGTTCTTC	CATSTGTSGSFDEQFF
TRBV19	-	17	-	TRBJ1-1	TGTGCCAGTAGGGGCCGAGGCCCAGGGATCCAGGACACTGAAGCTTTCTTT	CASRGRGPGIQDTEAFF
TRBV19	-	16	-	TRBJ2-3	TGTGCCAGTAGTATATCAGGGGGGTCTTTCACAGATACGCAGTATTTT	CASSISGGSFTDTQYF
TRBV5-4	-	15	-	TRBJ2-2	TGTGCCAGCAGCTCCGAACCACTAGGCGCAGGGGAGCTGTTTTTT	CASSSEPLGAGELFF
TRBV5-1	TRBD1	13	few	TRBJ1-2	TGCGCCAGCAGCCAGACAGGGGACTATGGCTACACCTTC	CASSQTGDYGYTF
TRBV5-4	TRBD2	17	-	TRBJ2-7	TGTGCCAGCAGCCAAGGACTAGCGGGAGGGCCGAGGAACGAGCAGTACTTC	CASSQGLAGGPRNEQYF
TRBV4-2	TRBD2	16	once	TRBJ2-7	TGTGCCAGCAGCCACCCCGTTAGCGGGAGAAGCCACGAGCAGTACTTC	CASSHPVSGRSHEQYF
TRBV9	-	12	-	TRBJ2-5	TGTGCCAGCAGCGTCAACTTAGAGACCCAGTACTTC	CASSVNLETQYF
TRBV5-6	-	18	-	TRBJ2-1	TGTGCCAGCAGCTTCTTACTCCTAGCGCCGAGCTCCTACAATGAGCAGTTCTTC	CASSFLLLAPSSYNEQFF
TRBV2	-	13	-	TRBJ2-7	TGTGCCAGCAGTGAAGACAGCTCCTACGAGCAGTACTTC	CASSEDSSYEQYF
TRBV5-5	-	16	-	TRBJ1-1	TGTGCCAGCAGTTGGGCCCCACCGGTTGGGAACACTGAAGCTTTCTTT	CASSWAPPVGNTEAFF
TRBV4-3	TRBD2	22	-	TRBJ2-2	TGCGCCAGCAGCCACTCCATGACCGGGACTAGCGGGGGGGCCCCAAACACCGGGGAGCTGTTTTTT	CASSHSMTGTSGGAPNTGELFF
TRBV30	-	14	-	TRBJ1-2	TGTGCCTGGAGGTCGGTACAGGGCGTCTATGGCTACACCTTC	CAWRSVQGVYGYTF
TRBV28	TRBD2	15	few	TRBJ2-7	TGTGCCAGCAGTGTTCGGGGGGGGCCAACCTACGAGCAGTACTTC	CASSVRGGPTYEQYF
TRBV19	TRBD1	14	-	TRBJ1-2	TGTGCCAGTACCTACGGACAGGGACCCTATGGCTACACCTTC	CASTYGQGPYGYTF
TRBV6-1	-	16	-	TRBJ1-2	TGTGCCAGCAGTGAAGACCTTGGCGGGCGCCTGGTTGGCTACACCTTC	CASSEDLGGRLVGYTF
TRBV7-9	TRBD1	13	-	TRBJ1-1	TGTGCCAGCAGCATCCGGGGACAGACCGAAGCTTTCTTT	CASSIRGQTEAFF
TRBV5-1	-	15	-	TRBJ2-1	TGCGCCAGCAGCTTAAGCGCGGGGAACTTCAATGAGCAGTTCTTC	CASSLSAGNFNEQFF
TRBV4-2	-	13	-	TRBJ1-1	TGTGCCAGCAGCCAAGAGGCAGGCACTGAAGCTTTCTTT	CASSQEAGTEAFF
TRBV15	-	18	-	TRBJ2-4	TGTGCCACCAGCAGAGATCCGACGGGGGTTACGGCCAAAAACATTCAGTACTTC	CATSRDPTGVTAKNIQYF
TRBV10-1	-	13	-	TRBJ1-1	TGCGCCAGCAGTGAGGGCGGCCGAACTGAAGCTTTCTTT	CASSEGGRTEAFF
TRBV7-2	-	14	-	TRBJ1-1	TGTGCCAGCAGCCTTAGGCCCGGGAACAGTGAAGCTTTCTTT	CASSLRPGNSEAFF
TRBV2	TRBD2	15	once	TRBJ2-1	TGTGCCAGCAGTCACGGACTAGCGAGACTCAATGAGCAGTTCTTC	CASSHGLARLNEQFF
TRBV6-4	-	13	-	TRBJ1-5	TGTGCCAGCAGTGACGGTAGTGGTCAGCCCCAGCATTTT	CASSDGSGQPQHF
TRBV15	TRBD2	16	-	TRBJ2-7	TGTGCCACCAGCAGAGAGGGCTGGCGGGGGTCCTACGAGCAGTACTTC	CATSREGWRGSYEQYF
TRBV6-5	-	13	-	TRBJ2-7	TGTGCCAGCAGTTCTGACTGGACCTACGAGCAGTACTTC	CASSSDWTYEQYF
TRBV28	TRBD2	16	-	TRBJ2-5	TGTGCCAGCAGTGTTACGGGGGGGAGGGGCAGCGAGACCCAGTACTTC	CASSVTGGRGSETQYF
TRBV19	TRBD1	18	few	TRBJ2-6	TGTGCCAGTAGTCCGACCTACAGGGGTGGGTCTGGGGCCAACGTCCTGACTTTC	CASSPTYRGGSGANVLTF
TRBV4-2	TRBD2	19	-	TRBJ2-5	TGTGCCAGCAGCCAAGTCTTAGGGGAACGGGAGGCCGGGGAGGAGACCCAGTACTTC	CASSQVLGEREAGEETQYF